The 18 T cell receptor beta chains below all came from one sample that was sequenced in a study of Graves' ophthalmopathy and Graves' hyperthyroidism. The authors amplified TCR beta CDR3 regions, and they did so from RNA transcripts for repertoire sequencing. RT-PCR in the first round used HTBI primers; a second-round multiplex PCR followed. TCRdb called the multiplex PCR reads again in MiXCR, with one record for every CDR3 protein. Of 500,000 to 800,000 distinct CDR3 sequences listed, roughly 39% are singletons. The sequencing sample was made of peripheral blood. These receptors were obtained from an adult man with Graves' ophthalmopathy.

Here the CDR3 DNA reads TGTGCCAGCAGTTTATCGCCCTCGGGGGCCAACGTCCTGACTTTC. Protein sequence: CASSLSPSGANVLTF. This chain joins TRBV7-9 and TRBJ2-6; D is undetermined. CDR3 length: 15 amino acids. Trimming left V 6 bases short and J 4 bases short, with 13 bases between. Per the germline V gene, CDR1 is SEHNR and CDR2 is FQNEAQ (reference sequence).

This clonotype was seen ten or more times. The V gene is TRBV15, the J gene TRBJ1-1; TRBD1 aligns across 11 bases. CDR3 length: 17 residues. The ends lost 2 bases at V and 3 bases at J; junction bases unmatched: 8. Germline V lookup: CDR1 LNHNV, CDR2 YYDKDF (reference sequence). CDR3 DNA: TGTGCCACCAGCAGAAGGGACAGGGGGGAGAGGGACACTGAAGCTTTCTTT. It is translated as CATSRRDRGERDTEAFF.

This clonotype was picked up many times. The gene calls are TRBV5-8 and TRBJ2-6; D uncertain. Trimming pared 4 bases from V and 0 bases from J, leaving 17 bases between. The CDR3 sequence is 18 residues long. Germline CDR1 SGHTS, CDR2 YDEGEE. For the CDR3, the DNA is TGTGCCAGCAGCCAACACATATCTCAGACCTCTGGGGCCAACGTCCTGACTTTC. This translates into CASSQHISQTSGANVLTF.

This clonotype was counted at least ten times. The chain couples TRBV6-6 to TRBJ2-7, with 9 bases matching TRBD2. This CDR3 region has 15 residues. CDR1 is MNHNY, CDR2 SVGAGI, per germline (reference sequence). Losses at the gene ends were 6 bases for V and 6 bases for J; bases not matched to a gene: 12. Here the CDR3 DNA reads TGTGCCAGCAGCCGGTCCCAGACTAGCGGAGGCGAGCAGTACTTC. As protein: CASSRSQTSGGEQYF.

The gene calls are TRBV13 and TRBJ2-2; 10 bases line up with TRBD1. Germline assignment: CDR1 PRHDT and CDR2 FYEKMQ (reference sequence). The V gene end was trimmed by 5 bases and the J gene end by 4 bases; junction bases not matched to a gene: 7. CDR3 length: 16 residues. CDR3 residues: CASSVTGTGVTGELFF. The CDR3 nucleotides read TGTGCCAGCAGCGTCACCGGGACAGGGGTCACCGGGGAGCTGTTTTTT.

In the case of this clonotype: A much larger clone is a single base away; this may be a read error. The V and J genes are TRBV19 and TRBJ1-2; D is possibly TRBD1 (5 bases). The CDR3 is made up of 14 amino acids. Germline CDR1 LNHDA, CDR2 SQIVND (reference sequence). Deletions cut 8 bases from V and 8 bases from J, with 21 bases between. The CDR3 region has the DNA TGTGCCAGTCGTGGGGCAGGGCCCGCTGGGGGCTACACCTTC. This gives the protein CASRGAGPAGGYTF.

The table lists this clonotype with many counts. The chain has TRBV2 and TRBJ2-5, with TRBD2 matching 7 bases. Trimming cost V 3 bases and J 5 bases; bases outside gene matches: 6. The CDR3 has 14 amino acids. Germline CDR1 reads SNHLY; CDR2 reads FYNNEI. The CDR3 protein is CASSEPSGVETQYF. CDR3 DNA sequence: TGTGCCAGCAGTGAGCCGAGCGGGGTGGAGACCCAGTACTTC.

The sample holds many counts of this clonotype. This sequence joins TRBV7-2 and TRBJ2-7, with 10 nucleotides matching TRBD1. Germline V gives CDR1 SGHTA, CDR2 FQGNSA. The CDR3 totals 14 residues. Trimming cost V 4 bases and J 4 bases; bases outside gene matches: 4. In DNA, the CDR3 is TGTGCCAGCAGCTCCGGGACAGGGGTATACGAGCAGTACTTC. It translates to CASSSGTGVYEQYF.

This chain connects TRBV7-9 to TRBJ2-2; no clear D gene. With 8 bases removed from V and 1 base from J, the gap between germline ends came to 17 bases. This CDR3 contains 16 residues. The germline gives CDR1 SEHNR, CDR2 FQNEAQ (reference sequence). CDR3 nucleotide sequence: TGTGCCAGCTCACCTGCGTATTCGATGAACACCGGGGAGCTGTTTTTT. This translates into CASSPAYSMNTGELFF.

This clonotype appeared many times. The V call is TRBV7-3, the J call TRBJ2-7; 7 bases map to TRBD1. The V and J ends lost 6 bases and 6 bases, in that order; junction bases with no gene match: 14. Looked up from germline, CDR1 is SGHTA and CDR2 is FQGTGA. The CDR3 has 15 residues. The CDR3 is CASSTVRTGAAEQYF. CDR3 DNA: TGTGCCAGCAGTACTGTGAGAACAGGGGCCGCCGAGCAGTACTTC. Combining the CDR3 with reference TRBV7-3 and TRBJ2-7 gives the whole variable domain GAGVSQTPSNKVTEKGKYVELRCDPISGHTALYWYRQSLGQGPEFLIYFQGTGAADDSGLPNDRFFAVRPEGSVSTLKIQRTERGDSAVYLCASSTVRTGAAEQYFGPGTRLTVT.

This clonotype was seen repeatedly, ten times or more. The chain recombines TRBV9 with TRBJ1-2; a weak D match, TRBD1 (5 bases). V lost 6 bases and J lost 4, with 13 bases in between. Germline V gene data show CDR1 as SGDLS and CDR2 as YYNGEE. This CDR3 spans 13 amino acids. The chain's CDR3 is CASTRWDRYGYTF. The CDR3 region has the DNA TGTGCCAGCACCCGGTGGGACCGCTATGGCTACACCTTC. Looking up the rest from reference TRBV9 and TRBJ1-2 gives the full variable domain: DSGVTQTPKHLITATGQRVTLRCSPRSGDLSVYWYQQSLDQGLQFLIQYYNGEERAKGNILERFSAQQFPDLHSELNLSSLELGDSALYFCASTRWDRYGYTFGSGTRLTVV.

This clonotype appeared many times. V is TRBV9 and J is TRBJ2-7, with 9 bases identical to TRBD1. V was pared by 3 bases and J by 4 bases, with 5 bases of the junction left unmatched. CDR1 SGDLS and CDR2 YYNGEE come from the germline V gene. CDR3 length equals 14 residues. The CDR3 is CASSAGTGKYEQYF. CDR3 DNA sequence: TGTGCCAGCAGCGCCGGGACAGGGAAGTACGAGCAGTACTTC.

This clonotype appeared many times. The CDR3 DNA reads TGCAGTCCAACCCCATTCCGGGACCTACCCATGAGTGGGGAGCAGTACTTC. This gives the protein CSPTPFRDLPMSGEQYF. The chain is built from TRBV20-1 and TRBJ2-7; either TRBD1 or TRBD2 may supply D (5 bases each). With 8 bases removed from V and 7 bases from J, the gap between germline ends came to 33 bases. The CDR3 runs to 17 residues. CDR1 and CDR2 from the germline V gene are DFQATT and SNEGSKA (reference sequence).

This chain connects TRBV29-1 to TRBJ1-5; possibly TRBD1 for D (6 bases). The CDR3 is 13 residues long. Germline lookup yields CDR1 SQVTM and CDR2 ANQGSEA. V was trimmed by 8 bases and J by 4 bases, leaving 15 bases between them. CDR3 protein: CSLVGASNQPQHF. CDR3 in DNA: TGCAGCTTGGTGGGGGCTAGTAATCAGCCCCAGCATTTT.

This clonotype was found many times. The genes are TRBV20-1 and TRBJ1-2, with 8 nucleotides matching TRBD1. With 6 bases clipped from V and 7 bases from J, the junction kept 7 bases outside the gene matches. The germline V gene encodes CDR1 DFQATT and CDR2 SNEGSKA (reference sequence). The CDR3 consists of 12 residues. CDR3 sequence: CSAAGGGSGYTF. In DNA form, the CDR3 reads TGCAGTGCGGCAGGGGGCGGGAGTGGCTACACCTTC.

In this sample, this clonotype turned up many times. The V gene is TRBV20-1, the J gene TRBJ1-4, with TRBD1 identical over 8 bases. This CDR3 has 11 amino acids. V lost 3 bases, J lost 10 bases, and 1 base stayed unmatched. Germline CDR1 is DFQATT and CDR2 is SNEGSKA (reference sequence). Here the CDR3 reads CSASTGGKLFF. CDR3 DNA: TGCAGTGCTAGTACAGGGGGAAAACTGTTTTTT.

The chain has TRBV2 and TRBJ1-6, with 7 bases identical to TRBD1. Germline V CDR1 and CDR2: SNHLY, FYNNEI. This CDR3 spans 15 amino acids. V trimming: 11 bases; J trimming: 7 bases; junction bases outside the gene matches: 14. CDR3 nucleotides: TGTGCCTTCGGTAGGGACAGACTACAAAATTCACCCCTCCACTTT. Encoded protein: CAFGRDRLQNSPLHF.

The sample holds a few counts of this clonotype. V and J are TRBV27 and TRBJ1-2; D uncertain. The CDR3 is 16 amino acids. The V and J ends lost 0 bases and 4 bases respectively, with 15 bases between them. The germline V gene encodes CDR1 MNHEY and CDR2 SMNVEV (reference sequence). CDR3 sequence (DNA): TGTGCCAGCAGTTTATCAGATCCCCTCGGATCCTATGGCTACACCTTC. This sequence encodes CASSLSDPLGSYGYTF.